Below are 18 T cell receptor beta chains sequenced from a single sample in a study of OX40 agonist ivuxolimab in advanced cancers. Clones were read by immunoSEQ multiplex PCR, and TCRdb kept only the in-frame ones, dropping some. The sample carries about 63,000 clones, roughly nine tenths recorded once. Here the sequenced sample was CD4+ or CD8+ T cells sorted from blood, taken in a trial of the OX40 agonist ivuxolimab. These receptors all stem from an adult with an advanced solid tumor such as melanoma, head and neck, liver or kidney cancer.

The chain is built from TRBV5-4 and TRBJ1-4; TRBD1 is a possible D gene (6 bases). Germline assignment: CDR1 SGHNT and CDR2 YYREEE (reference sequence). V was pared by 4 bases and J by 1 base, with 8 bases between. This CDR3 contains 14 residues. The CDR3 sequence is CASSRGGTNEKLFF. DNA of the CDR3: TGTGCCAGCAGCCGAGGGGGAACTAATGAAAAACTGTTTTTT.

The chain carries TRBV6-5 and TRBJ2-5; maybe TRBD2 (7 bases). CDR3 length: 14 residues. V lost 6 bases to trimming and J lost 5 bases, with 16 bases between them. Germline loops: CDR1 MNHEY, CDR2 SVGAGI. CDR3 sequence (DNA): TGTGCCAGCAGAACCTCGGGGGGCGGTGAGACCCAGTACTTC. Translating gives CASRTSGGGETQYF.

The rearrangement uses TRBV18 and TRBJ1-3; a possible D gene is TRBD1 (5 bases). Germline V gene data show CDR1 as KGHSH and CDR2 as LQKENI. The CDR3 has 16 amino acids. Trimming pared 0 bases from V and 2 bases from J, leaving 11 bases between. In DNA, the CDR3 is TGTGCCAGCTCACCACCGGGGGGTGCGGCTGGAAACACCATATATTTT. Protein sequence: CASSPPGGAAGNTIYF.

The chain employs TRBV5-4 and TRBJ1-1; no firm D call. V was shortened by 0 bases and J by 1 base, with 10 bases between the two germline ends. This CDR3 is built from 15 residues. CDR1 is SGHNT and CDR2 is YYREEE in the germline V gene (reference sequence). The CDR3 sequence is CASSLDGRSNTEAFF. CDR3 nucleotides: TGTGCCAGCAGCTTGGATGGACGTTCGAACACTGAAGCTTTCTTT.

V usage is TRBV19 and J usage is TRBJ1-1; 9 bases agree with TRBD1. V lost 5 bases and J lost 8; bases outside the gene matches: 6. The CDR3 is 13 amino acids. Germline V gene lookup returns CDR1 LNHDA and CDR2 SQIVND (reference sequence). This CDR3 is CASSLRTGVEAFF. DNA of the CDR3: TGTGCCAGTAGTCTCCGGACAGGGGTCGAAGCTTTCTTT.

The V call is TRBV7-2, the J call TRBJ2-4, with TRBD1 matching 7 bases. Looked up from germline, CDR1 is SGHTA and CDR2 is FQGNSA. CDR3 length: 13 amino acids. V was pared by 1 base and J by 9 bases, with 3 bases of the junction left unmatched. The CDR3 sequence: CASSLGQGVIQYF. CDR3 DNA: TGTGCCAGCAGCTTAGGGCAGGGGGTCATTCAGTACTTC.

The chain has TRBV6-5 and TRBJ2-7, with D possibly being TRBD2 (7 bases). CDR1 and CDR2 from the germline V gene are MNHEY and SVGAGI. The CDR3 loop spans 13 amino acids. With 6 bases removed from V and 2 bases from J, the gap between germline ends came to 11 bases. The CDR3 DNA follows: TGTGCCAGCAGGGCGGGGGCAGCCTACGAGCAGTACTTC. Its protein product is CASRAGAAYEQYF.

V and J are TRBV30 and TRBJ1-1, with no clear D. This CDR3 is built from 13 residues. Germline CDR1 and CDR2: GTSNPN and SVGIG (reference sequence). V lost 4 bases and J 1 base, leaving 10 bases between the germline ends. The CDR3 bases are TGTGCCTGGAAATTCGGTGAGAACACTGAAGCTTTCTTT. Translation: CAWKFGENTEAFF.

Here the CDR3 reads CASRPVLGVSGNTIYF. CDR3 nucleotide sequence: TGTGCCAGCAGACCCGTCCTCGGGGTCTCTGGAAACACCATATATTTT. The chain is built from TRBV28 and TRBJ1-3; D is uncertain. CDR3 length equals 16 residues. Trimming stripped 6 bases from V and 0 bases from J, with 15 bases between. Germline V CDR1 and CDR2: MDHEN, SYDVKM.

The rearrangement links TRBV5-5 to TRBJ1-6; D gene uncertain. The germline V gene has CDR1 SGHKS and CDR2 YYEKEE (reference sequence). This CDR3 comprises 15 residues. V lost 4 bases to trimming and J lost 16 bases, with 24 bases between them. CDR3 region: CASSLDGGSGGVLHF. CDR3 bases: TGTGCCAGCAGCCTCGATGGCGGTTCTGGAGGCGTTCTCCACTTT.

This chain connects TRBV13 to TRBJ2-7; maybe TRBD2 (6 bases). This CDR3 is 15 amino acids long. The germline V and J ends were trimmed by 1 base and 0 bases, with 10 bases remaining between them. Germline V gene sequence: CDR1 PRHDT, CDR2 FYEKMQ (reference sequence). CDR3 DNA sequence: TGTGCCAGCAGCTTAGATCGGGGGAGCTCCTACGAGCAGTACTTC. It is translated as CASSLDRGSSYEQYF.

Regarding this clone: The sample carries other DNA sequences with the same CDR3. The gene calls are TRBV9 and TRBJ2-7; D gene ambiguous. The CDR3 extends over 13 amino acids. The germline V and J ends were trimmed by 2 bases and 2 bases, with 8 bases remaining between them. Per the germline V gene, CDR1 is SGDLS and CDR2 is YYNGEE. DNA of the CDR3: TGTGCCAGCAGCGTGGGCCCTCCCTACGAGCAGTACTTC. This codes for CASSVGPPYEQYF.

The chain couples TRBV29-1 to TRBJ2-1; D not certain. CDR1 and CDR2 (germline): SQVTM, ANQGSEA. The CDR3 runs 12 residues. V lost 4 bases and J lost 5, with 9 bases in between. The DNA of the CDR3 is TGCAGCGTTGGGAACAGAAACAATGAGCAGTTCTTC. Its translation is CSVGNRNNEQFF.

This rearrangement joins TRBV5-1 to TRBJ1-1; maybe TRBD1 (6 bases). Trimming took 7 bases from V and 4 from J, leaving 23 bases between them. The CDR3 runs to 16 residues. Germline assignment: CDR1 SGHRS and CDR2 YFSETQ. The DNA of the CDR3 is TGCGCCAGCGGTCGGGCGGGGGCTGAAGGTGGCACTGAAGCTTTCTTT. Translated: CASGRAGAEGGTEAFF.

In the case of this clone: At one end, the junction sequence differs from germline, possibly due to a read error. The chain uses TRBV6-1 and TRBJ1-5; D unresolved. Germline V gene data show CDR1 as MNHNS and CDR2 as SASEGT. This CDR3 spans 11 amino acids. CDR3 in DNA: TGTGCCAGCAGTAACGGCCCCGCACGGGAGTTT. Its protein product is CASSNGPAREF.

The chain links TRBV28 to TRBJ1-5; no reliable D call. This CDR3 is built from 14 residues. The V gene's germline CDR1 is MDHEN and CDR2 SYDVKM. The germline V and J ends were trimmed by 11 bases and 0 bases, with 14 bases remaining between them. The CDR3 DNA is TGTGCCGCCATTGGGGAATATAGCAATCAGCCCCAGCATTTT. As protein: CAAIGEYSNQPQHF. The full variable domain, its missing parts supplied by reference TRBV28 and TRBJ1-5, is DVKVTQSSRYLVKRTGEKVFLECVQDMDHENMFWYRQDPGLGLRLIYFSYDVKMKEKGDIPEGYSVSREKKERFSLILESASTNQTSMYLCAAIGEYSNQPQHFGDGTRLSIL.

This rearrangement joins TRBV15 to TRBJ2-5; no clear D gene. Trimming pared 3 bases from V and 3 bases from J, leaving 5 bases between. Germline V gives CDR1 LNHNV, CDR2 YYDKDF (reference sequence). CDR3 length: 12 residues. The CDR3 spells CATSRQEETQYF. The DNA of the CDR3 is TGTGCCACCAGCAGGCAGGAAGAGACCCAGTACTTC.

The CDR3 DNA reads as TGCGCCAGCAGCCAAGGGGACCCCACCGGGGAGCTGTTTTTT. Encoded protein: CASSQGDPTGELFF. The rearrangement joins TRBV4-1 to TRBJ2-2, with D perhaps TRBD1 or TRBD2 (5 bases each). Trimming removed 1 base from V and 4 bases from J, with 7 bases in between. CDR1 is MGHRA and CDR2 is YSYEKL in the germline V gene. CDR3 length: 14 amino acids.